The 12 T cell receptor beta chains listed next were all sequenced from one sample in a study of naive and memory T cell subsets. The beta constant-region primer was an equimolar mix of two oligonucleotides covering TRBC1 and TRBC2. One entry per CDR3 protein, called by TCRdb with MiXCR from the UMI-ligation and nested PCR reads. The data show 120,000 to 150,000 distinct CDR3 sequences, about a sixth seen once. The sample comprised naive CD4+ T cells from blood. These receptors all come from a human donor in good health.

The table lists this clonotype with a few counts. V is TRBV7-2 and J is TRBJ2-7; 7 bases fit TRBD1. The V gene's germline CDR1 is SGHTA and CDR2 FQGNSA. The J segment lost 4 bases and the V segment lost 3 bases, leaving 6 bases of the junction unmatched. The CDR3 spans 14 residues. The chain's CDR3 is CASSFRDSDYEQYF. The CDR3 coding sequence is TGTGCCAGCAGCTTTCGGGACAGCGATTACGAGCAGTACTTC.

This clonotype turned up a few times. The V call is TRBV5-5, the J call TRBJ2-1; no firm D call. Germline V CDR1 and CDR2: SGHKS, YYEKEE (reference sequence). This CDR3 spans 15 amino acids. Trimming cost V 4 bases and J 1 base, with 12 bases left between them. For the CDR3, the DNA is TGTGCCAGCAGCCCCGGGCCGGAATCCTACAATGAGCAGTTCTTC. Encoded protein: CASSPGPESYNEQFF.

This clonotype has at least ten counts. The chain employs TRBV4-1 and TRBJ2-7; D possibly corresponds to TRBD1 (5 bases). CDR3 length: 14 amino acids. Trimming stripped 1 base from V and 0 bases from J, with 7 bases between. Germline CDR1 is MGHRA and CDR2 is YSYEKL. The CDR3 DNA sequence: TGCGCCAGCAGCCAAGTCCAGGGCTCCTACGAGCAGTACTTC. Amino acid sequence: CASSQVQGSYEQYF.

This clonotype was detected once. The chain links TRBV6-2 or TRBV6-3 to TRBJ2-5, with 11 bases that match TRBD2. CDR3 size: 16 residues. Trimming at V came to 2 bases and at J to 5 bases, leaving 7 bases not matched to a gene. Germline loops: CDR1 MNHEY, CDR2 SVGEGT. CDR3 DNA sequence: TGTGCCAGCAGTTACGTTAGCGGGAGGGCCGGGGAGACCCAGTACTTC. Its protein is CASSYVSGRAGETQYF.

The chain links TRBV28 to TRBJ2-4; a possible D gene is TRBD2 (5 bases). Trimming stripped 3 bases from V and 2 bases from J, with 8 bases between. The CDR3 contains 14 residues. The germline gives CDR1 MDHEN, CDR2 SYDVKM. CDR3 sequence reads: CASSFQRPKNIQYF. The CDR3 DNA is TGTGCCAGCAGTTTTCAGCGGCCCAAAAACATTCAGTACTTC.

This chain joins TRBV6-4 and TRBJ1-2, with 10 bases fitting TRBD1. Germline V gives CDR1 MRHNA, CDR2 SNTAGT. This CDR3 spans 14 amino acids. J gave up 4 bases and V 6 bases, and 5 bases lay outside the gene matches. CDR3: CASRAGTGAYGYTF. CDR3 DNA sequence: TGTGCCAGCAGAGCCGGGACAGGGGCCTATGGCTACACCTTC.

This clonotype has a count of ten or more. V usage is TRBV29-1 and J usage is TRBJ2-4; tentative D call: TRBD1 (5 bases). This CDR3 region has 17 residues. CDR1 is SQVTM and CDR2 is ANQGSEA in the germline V gene. Trimming stripped 4 bases from V and 4 bases from J, with 23 bases between. The CDR3 region is CSVVAGPPLSVKNIQYF. CDR3 DNA: TGCAGCGTTGTGGCAGGGCCACCTTTGTCCGTAAAAAACATTCAGTACTTC.

J is TRBJ2-6 and V is TRBV6-5; D call uncertain. Germline V lookup: CDR1 MNHEY, CDR2 SVGAGI. Trimming pared 7 bases from V and 0 bases from J, leaving 13 bases between. The CDR3 consists of 16 residues. The CDR3 DNA sequence: TGTGCCAGCACCCCTCAGGCCCTCTCTGGGGCCAACGTCCTGACTTTC. Its translation is CASTPQALSGANVLTF.

DNA for the CDR3: TGCGCCAGCGGAACGGTCCGGAGTAGCGGGGCAAGGGAGCAGTTCTTC. Its protein is CASGTVRSSGAREQFF. The chain recombines TRBV4-1 with TRBJ2-1, with 8 bases aligning to TRBD2. Germline V gene sequence: CDR1 MGHRA, CDR2 YSYEKL. The CDR3 has 16 residues. V shed 8 bases and J 10 bases; nucleotides not matched to a gene: 19.

This clonotype has only a few counts. The gene calls are TRBV7-2 and TRBJ2-7; D may be TRBD1 or TRBD2 (6 bases each). CDR3 length: 15 amino acids. Looked up from germline, CDR1 is SGHTA and CDR2 is FQGNSA. Between the trimmed V and J ends, which lost 4 bases and 2 bases, there was a span of 15 bases. Here the CDR3 DNA reads TGTGCCAGCAGCTGGGGAGGCGGGGACACCTACGAGCAGTACTTC. This sequence encodes CASSWGGGDTYEQYF.

This clonotype was detected a few times. V gene TRBV4-3 combines with J gene TRBJ2-5, with 8 bases lining up with TRBD2. The CDR3 contains 17 residues. CDR1 is LGHNA, CDR2 YSLEER, per germline. The V segment lost 4 bases and the J segment 6 bases; nucleotides outside the gene matches: 16. CDR3 coding DNA: TGCGCCAGCAGCCCCTTAATCTCTACGGGAGGGTATAAGACCCAGTACTTC. Translated: CASSPLISTGGYKTQYF.

This chain joins TRBV28 and TRBJ1-2, with D possibly TRBD1 on 5 matching bases. Trimming removed 8 bases from V and 1 base from J, with 5 bases in between. The CDR3 spans 11 residues. Germline CDR1 reads MDHEN; CDR2 reads SYDVKM. The CDR3 reads CASQGNYGYTF. The CDR3, as DNA: TGTGCCAGCCAGGGTAACTATGGCTACACCTTC.